A single TCR beta chain is shown here with its context. Its antigen is not identified. The donors, healthy adults who were HIV-negative, had experienced no recent acute infections or vaccinations. The investigators split CD4+ cells into a CD45RA+ naive subset and a CD45RA-negative memory subset. These data originate in a study of shared clonotypes between healthy human individuals. TCRdb keeps only in-frame clones here, not all; method: immunoSEQ multiplex PCR. The table includes over 1.5 million clones, 98% detected once. Study-wide results and limits: Represented diversity, genetic and exposure-history alike, was limited by few donors. Generation of non-shared clonotypes was less probable than generation of clonotypes shared by all four donors.

The sequence was collected from a man aged 25-40 years in good health. Sequencing was done on a sample of naive CD4+ T cells sorted from blood. The subset is: CD45RA+ positively selected.

The CDR3 bases are TGTGCCAGCACATATACGGGGGGAAGATCAGGTGAGCAGTTCTTC. Translated: CASTYTGGRSGEQFF. The V gene is TRBV7-9, the J gene TRBJ2-1; 7 bases match TRBD2. The CDR3 is 15 residues long. Germline assignment: CDR1 SEHNR and CDR2 FQNEAQ (reference sequence). V was clipped by 7 bases and J by 9 bases; unmatched bases: 15.